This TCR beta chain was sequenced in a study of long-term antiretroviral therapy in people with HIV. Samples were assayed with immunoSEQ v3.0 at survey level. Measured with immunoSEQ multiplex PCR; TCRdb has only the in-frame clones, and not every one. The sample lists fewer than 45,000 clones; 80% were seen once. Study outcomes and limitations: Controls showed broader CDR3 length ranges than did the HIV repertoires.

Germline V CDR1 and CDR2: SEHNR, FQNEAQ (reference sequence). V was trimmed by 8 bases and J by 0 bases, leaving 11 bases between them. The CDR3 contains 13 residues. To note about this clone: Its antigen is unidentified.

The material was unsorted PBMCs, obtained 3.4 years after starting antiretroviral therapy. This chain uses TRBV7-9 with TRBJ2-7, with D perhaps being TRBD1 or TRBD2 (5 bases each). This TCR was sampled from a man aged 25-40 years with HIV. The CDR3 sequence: CASRGGSSYEQYF. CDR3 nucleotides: TGTGCCAGCCGGGGCGGAAGCTCCTACGAGCAGTACTTC.